These 25 T cell receptor beta chains were all obtained from the same sample, sequenced in a study of cytomegalovirus exposure and HLA in healthy donors. The PCR contained 60 Vbeta and 13 Jbeta primers. Measured with immunoSEQ multiplex PCR; TCRdb has only the in-frame clones, and not every one. This sample has 200,000 or so clones, with around three quarters found just once. The material sequenced was PBMCs. These TCRs come from a man aged 40-50 years in good health and CMV-seronegative.

The chain employs TRBV7-8 and TRBJ1-1; tentative D call: TRBD1 (6 bases). The V end was cut by 1 base, the J end by 8 bases, with 11 bases between. The CDR3 covers 13 residues. Germline CDR1 is SGHVS and CDR2 is FQNEAQ. The CDR3 sequence: CASSLGIGTEAFF. CDR3 DNA: TGTGCCAGCAGCTTAGGGATAGGGACAGAAGCTTTCTTT.

This clone was recorded only once. CDR3 region: CASSSPQGGGYNSPLHF. The CDR3 coding sequence is TGTGCCAGCAGCTCCCCTCAGGGAGGGGGGTATAATTCACCCCTCCACTTT. This chain joins TRBV7-9 and TRBJ1-6, with D perhaps matching TRBD1 (6 bases). The germline CDR1 and CDR2 sequences are SEHNR and FQNEAQ (reference sequence). CDR3 length: 17 amino acids. The germline V and J ends were trimmed by 4 bases and 4 bases, with 17 bases remaining between them.

The chain links TRBV2 to TRBJ1-5; D may be TRBD1 (5 bases). CDR3 size: 13 residues. The V gene lost 8 bases and the J gene lost 1 base, with 9 bases spanning the gap. CDR1 is SNHLY, CDR2 FYNNEI, per germline. The CDR3 nucleotides read TGTGCCAGCGAACAGGAGAGCAATCAGCCCCAGCATTTT. Translated: CASEQESNQPQHF.

This clone has just one count. The chain combines TRBV9 with TRBJ1-5; D gene ambiguous. The CDR3 totals 16 residues. Germline CDR1 SGDLS, CDR2 YYNGEE. V lost 1 base to trimming and J lost 3 bases, with 14 bases between them. The CDR3 DNA is TGTGCCAGCAGCGTAAATTCGCCGGTAGTCAATCAGCCCCAGCATTTT. Amino acid sequence: CASSVNSPVVNQPQHF.

The V and J genes are TRBV5-5 and TRBJ1-5, with TRBD1 matching over 9 bases. This CDR3 comprises 14 residues. Germline CDR1 and CDR2: SGHKS and YYEKEE (reference sequence). Trimming took 2 bases from V and 6 from J; bases not matched to a gene: 3. The CDR3 nucleotides read TGTGCCAGCAGCTTAGGACAGGGGCCTCAGCCCCAGCATTTT. This codes for CASSLGQGPQPQHF.

The V and J genes are TRBV7-9 and TRBJ1-4; D unresolved. Looked up from germline, CDR1 is SEHNR and CDR2 is FQNEAQ (reference sequence). Trimming cost V 2 bases and J 5 bases, with 9 bases left between them. There are 14 residues in the CDR3. The CDR3 is CASSLIRENEKLFF. For the CDR3, the DNA is TGTGCCAGCAGCTTAATCCGGGAAAATGAAAAACTGTTTTTT.

This chain uses TRBV9 with TRBJ1-3; D call uncertain. CDR1 and CDR2 (germline): SGDLS, YYNGEE. This CDR3 is 14 amino acids long. Trimming cost V 3 bases and J 4 bases, with 11 bases left between them. CDR3 protein: CASSANRGGNTIYF. CDR3 DNA sequence: TGTGCCAGCAGCGCGAATAGAGGGGGAAACACCATATATTTT.

The chain couples TRBV28 to TRBJ2-2, with 10 bases matching TRBD1. CDR3 length: 18 amino acids. Trimming at V came to 7 bases and at J to 0 bases, leaving 11 bases not matched to a gene. In germline, CDR1 is MDHEN, CDR2 SYDVKM. As DNA, the CDR3 is TGTGCCAGCAATCCGGGACAGGGGCGTTCCCCGAACACCGGGGAGCTGTTTTTT. Its protein is CASNPGQGRSPNTGELFF.

The chain recombines TRBV7-6 with TRBJ2-7; perhaps TRBD1 as D (6 bases). Per germline, CDR1 SGHVS and CDR2 FNYEAQ. Trimming took 2 bases from V and 6 from J, leaving 14 bases between them. The CDR3 runs 14 residues. The CDR3 bases are TGTGCCAGCAGCTTACAGGGGAGCTCGGCCGAGCAGTACTTC. This translates into CASSLQGSSAEQYF.

The J gene is TRBJ1-3, the V gene TRBV19; D is unclear. The CDR3 totals 15 residues. Germline CDR1 is LNHDA and CDR2 is SQIVND (reference sequence). Between the trimmed V and J ends, which lost 4 bases and 0 bases, there was a span of 10 bases. The CDR3 here is CASSTQVISGNTIYF. The CDR3 coding sequence is TGTGCCAGTAGTACCCAGGTGATCTCTGGAAACACCATATATTTT.

This clone turned up a few times. This chain joins TRBV2 and TRBJ1-5; 8 nucleotides agree with TRBD1. CDR1 SNHLY and CDR2 FYNNEI come from the germline V gene. The CDR3 consists of 14 residues. The junction had 2 bases not matched to a gene; V was cut back by 4 bases and J by 3 bases. The CDR3 DNA is TGTGCCAGCAGTGGACAGGGGCTCAATCAGCCCCAGCATTTT. Translation gives CASSGQGLNQPQHF.

V is TRBV6-5 and J is TRBJ2-1, with 7 bases that match TRBD2. Losses at the gene ends were 5 bases for V and 4 bases for J; bases not matched to a gene: 8. The CDR3 extends over 15 amino acids. Germline CDR1 and CDR2: MNHEY and SVGAGI. DNA of the CDR3: TGTGCCAGCAGTCCCGCGGGAGTGGGATACAATGAGCAGTTCTTC. It yields the protein CASSPAGVGYNEQFF.

J is TRBJ1-2 and V is TRBV2, with TRBD1 as a possible D gene (5 bases). The V end lost 7 bases, the J end lost 2 bases, and 8 bases lay between the germline ends. The CDR3 is 12 amino acids. Per germline, CDR1 SNHLY and CDR2 FYNNEI. Here the CDR3 reads CASMRQNYGYTF. CDR3 sequence (DNA): TGTGCCAGCATGAGACAGAACTATGGCTACACCTTC.

This clone came up once. This CDR3 is CASSYGAIAETQYF. The CDR3 nucleotides read TGTGCCAGCAGTTACGGGGCGATAGCAGAGACCCAGTACTTC. The chain joins TRBV6-5 to TRBJ2-5; a possible D gene is TRBD1 (5 bases). CDR1 and CDR2 from the germline V gene are MNHEY and SVGAGI. This CDR3 is 14 amino acids long. The germline V and J ends were trimmed by 2 bases and 4 bases, with 11 bases remaining between them.

This clone was seen a single time. The chain has TRBV5-4 and TRBJ1-1; maybe TRBD1 (5 bases). The CDR3 loop spans 17 amino acids. Germline V lookup: CDR1 SGHNT, CDR2 YYREEE (reference sequence). Trimming cost V 0 bases and J 5 bases, with 20 bases left between them. The CDR3 is CASSLAGTIVWRTEAFF. As DNA, the CDR3 is TGTGCCAGCAGCTTGGCTGGGACTATAGTTTGGAGAACTGAAGCTTTCTTT.

The V gene is TRBV29-1, the J gene TRBJ1-5, with D perhaps matching TRBD1 (6 bases). Germline CDR1 is SQVTM and CDR2 is ANQGSEA. The CDR3 is made up of 13 amino acids. V was trimmed by 5 bases and J by 7 bases, leaving 15 bases between them. The CDR3 DNA is TGCAGCGTTAGCCAGGGGAAGGTCCAGCCCCAGCATTTT. This gives the protein CSVSQGKVQPQHF.

J is TRBJ1-5 and V is TRBV2, with 10 positions matching TRBD1. V shed 1 base, J shed 4 bases, and the junction held 13 bases outside the gene matches. Germline V gene sequence: CDR1 SNHLY, CDR2 FYNNEI. The CDR3 consists of 19 residues. CDR3 DNA sequence: TGTGCCAGCAGTGAAGAGAAGTGGGGGACAGGGGTCAGAAATCAGCCCCAGCATTTT. It encodes CASSEEKWGTGVRNQPQHF.

The rearrangement links TRBV4-2 to TRBJ2-1, with D perhaps matching TRBD1 (6 bases). The ends were cut back, 2 bases at V and 10 bases at J, with 6 bases in the middle. Germline V lookup: CDR1 LGHNA, CDR2 YNFKEQ. This CDR3 is 11 amino acids long. The CDR3 bases are TGTGCCAGCAGCCAAACAGGGGAGCAGTTCTTC. Residues: CASSQTGEQFF.

This sequence joins TRBV5-1 and TRBJ2-1, with 8 bases lining up with TRBD2. The ends lost 0 bases at V and 8 bases at J; junction bases unmatched: 7. Germline V gene data show CDR1 as SGHRS and CDR2 as YFSETQ. The CDR3 is 15 residues long. The CDR3 sequence is CASSLESGGPYEQFF. DNA for the CDR3: TGCGCCAGCAGCTTGGAGTCGGGGGGGCCTTATGAGCAGTTCTTC.

This clone was counted only a few times. The V and J genes are TRBV4-3 and TRBJ2-7; TRBD2 aligns across 12 bases. The ends lost 0 bases at V and 3 bases at J; junction bases unmatched: 9. This CDR3 comprises 18 residues. Germline V lookup: CDR1 LGHNA, CDR2 YSLEER. For the CDR3, the DNA is TGCGCCAGCAGCCAAGAGCCCCTAGCGGGGGGGTGGGACTACGAGCAGTACTTC. It specifies CASSQEPLAGGWDYEQYF.

V usage is TRBV11-2 and J usage is TRBJ2-5, with 7 bases matching TRBD1. The germline V gene encodes CDR1 SGHAT and CDR2 FQNNGV. With 5 bases clipped from V and 0 bases from J, the junction kept 12 bases outside the gene matches. The CDR3 sequence is 17 residues long. The CDR3 region is CASSGERQGLYQETQYF. DNA of the CDR3: TGTGCCAGCAGCGGAGAGAGACAGGGCCTGTACCAAGAGACCCAGTACTTC.

The sample holds one count of this clone. The V and J genes are TRBV13 and TRBJ1-3; 9 bases align to TRBD1. Germline V gene data show CDR1 as PRHDT and CDR2 as FYEKMQ (reference sequence). The CDR3 covers 16 residues. Trimming cost V 2 bases and J 4 bases; bases outside gene matches: 6. The CDR3 here is CASSLITGGGGNTIYF. DNA of the CDR3: TGTGCCAGCAGCTTAATAACAGGGGGCGGCGGAAACACCATATATTTT.

This clone was seen more than once but under ten times. J is TRBJ2-7 and V is TRBV7-9; tentatively, D is TRBD2 (7 bases). V dropped 8 bases and J dropped 3 bases, with 11 bases sitting between them. The CDR3 consists of 12 residues. Germline V gives CDR1 SEHNR, CDR2 FQNEAQ (reference sequence). As DNA, the CDR3 is TGTGCCAGCCGAGGGGGGGTCTACGAGCAGTACTTC. This encodes CASRGGVYEQYF.

V gene TRBV4-1 combines with J gene TRBJ2-7; possibly TRBD2 for D (6 bases). Germline-derived CDR1 and CDR2 are MGHRA and YSYEKL. V was clipped by 2 bases and J by 0 bases, with 8 bases between them. The CDR3 is 14 residues long. The DNA of the CDR3 is TGCGCCAGCAGCCAACCGGGGGTCTCCTACGAGCAGTACTTC. This encodes CASSQPGVSYEQYF.

The chain is built from TRBV11-3 and TRBJ2-5; 11 bases agree with TRBD1. The tail of the sequence fits TRBJ2-7 better, so the J call may be wrong. This CDR3 is 16 amino acids long. Germline CDR1 SGHNT, CDR2 YENEEA. The CDR3 region has the DNA TGTGCCAGCAGCCTCCAGGGACAGGGGGGTTCCTACGAGCAGTACTTC. This translates into CASSLQGQGGSYEQYF.